A selection of T cell receptor beta chains follows, all from one sample in a study of T cells in tumors after PD-1 blockade. Sequencing was performed with immunoSEQ multiplex PCR; in TCRdb, only in-frame clones are kept and a portion is missing. This table has approximately 11,000 clones, 67% appearing once. The sequences come from tumor tissue, collected after anti-PD-1 treatment. Every receptor here comes from a human donor with basal cell carcinoma. CDR3s include the opening cysteine and the closing phenylalanine or tryptophan. D genes are given only for firm matches. Clone size is not always given. Where it is, it says once, few, many or a class for expanded clones.

>TRBJ2-1|.|TRBV3-1/TRBV3-2|TRBD2
CASSQDGGGRRSYNEQFF
TGTGCCAGCAGCCAAGATGGGGGGGGGAGAAGGTCCTACAATGAGCAGTTCTTC
>TRBJ2-1|.|TRBV5-1|.
CASSSGENNEQFF
TGCGCCAGCAGCTCCGGCGAGAACAATGAGCAGTTCTTC
>TRBJ2-3|.|TRBV11-3|.
CASSLRMGSTDTQYF
TGTGCCAGCAGCCTAAGGATGGGCAGCACAGATACGCAGTATTTT
>TRBJ1-4|once|TRBV28|.
CASSFVSAGNEKLFF
TGTGCCAGCAGTTTTGTGTCGGCAGGGAATGAAAAACTGTTTTTT
>TRBJ2-7|few|TRBV12-3/TRBV12-4|.
CASTGTPREQYF
TGTGCCAGCACGGGGACCCCCAGGGAGCAGTACTTC
>TRBJ2-7|.|TRBV5-1|.
CASSPAGLYEQYF
TGCGCCAGCAGCCCCGCCGGACTCTACGAGCAGTACTTC
>TRBJ1-4|.|TRBV29-1|.
CSVDREEKLFF
TGCAGCGTTGATAGGGAAGAAAAACTGTTTTTT
>TRBJ1-1|.|TRBV7-2|.
CASSPSGLAGTEAFF
TGTGCCAGCAGCCCATCGGGACTGGCGGGTACTGAAGCTTTCTTT
>TRBJ2-7|few|TRBV6-2/TRBV6-3|.
CASSLFRSYEQYF
TGTGCCAGCAGTCTGTTCAGGAGCTACGAGCAGTACTTC
>TRBJ2-1|.|TRBV7-2|.
CASSQFKNAYNEQFF
TGTGCCAGCAGCCAATTCAAAAACGCCTACAATGAGCAGTTCTTC
>TRBJ1-5|few|TRBV2|TRBD1
CASRGDREESGQPQHF
TGTGCCAGCAGGGGGGACAGGGAAGAGTCAGGACAGCCCCAGCATTTT
>TRBJ1-1|few|TRBV6-2/TRBV6-3|.
CASSYARGVTEAFF
TGTGCCAGCAGTTACGCGAGAGGGGTCACTGAAGCTTTCTTT
>TRBJ2-7|.|TRBV7-9|TRBD2
CASSPREGPSYEQYF
TGTGCCAGCAGCCCTCGGGAGGGCCCATCCTACGAGCAGTACTTC
>TRBJ2-7|.|TRBV14|.
CASSQERRTGSSYEQYF
TGTGCCAGCAGCCAAGAAAGGCGAACGGGAAGCTCCTACGAGCAGTACTTC
>TRBJ2-5|.|TRBV4-3|TRBD2
CASSQGGGLAGEETQYF
TGCGCCAGCAGCCAAGGGGGAGGACTAGCGGGGGAAGAGACCCAGTACTTC
>TRBJ2-1|few|TRBV28|TRBD2
CASSLWTSGSREQFF
TGTGCCAGCAGTTTATGGACTAGCGGGAGCCGTGAGCAGTTCTTC
>TRBJ2-7|.|TRBV28|TRBD2
CASKVSGSTHEQYF
TGTGCCAGCAAGGTCAGCGGGAGTACCCACGAGCAGTACTTC
>TRBJ1-1|few|TRBV5-4|.
CASSPPGGGNTEAFF
TGTGCCAGCAGCCCCCCCGGGGGCGGGAACACTGAAGCTTTCTTT
>TRBJ2-7|once|TRBV24-1|TRBD1
CATSDATGGTYEQYF
TGTGCCACCAGTGACGCGACAGGGGGGACCTACGAGCAGTACTTC
>TRBJ2-7|.|TRBV7-8|.
CASSPFPGQYEQYF
TGTGCCAGCAGCCCTTTCCCGGGCCAGTACGAGCAGTACTTC
>TRBJ1-6|.|TRBV5-1|TRBD1
CASRQIRDRGSSSPLHF
TGCGCCAGCCGCCAGATCCGGGACAGGGGGTCTAGTTCACCCCTCCACTTT
>TRBJ2-7|few|TRBV2|.
CASSSSYEQYF
TGTGCCAGCAGTTCCTCCTACGAGCAGTACTTC
>TRBJ1-2|.|TRBV12-5|.
CASGLVSIANYGYTF
TGTGCTAGTGGTTTGGTCTCCATAGCTAACTATGGCTACACCTTC
>TRBJ1-2|.|TRBV2|.
CASSADRRNYGYTF
TGTGCCAGCTCAGCGGACAGACGAAACTATGGCTACACCTTC
>TRBJ2-1|.|TRBV7-2|.
CASSLGKGRHNEQFF
TGTGCCAGCAGCTTAGGAAAGGGCCGGCACAATGAGCAGTTCTTC
>TRBJ2-2|few|TRBV7-6|.
CAPRTPGELFF
TGTGCCCCACGGACGCCCGGGGAGCTGTTTTTT
>TRBJ1-2|.|TRBV7-2|.
CASSFQGYDGYTF
TGTGCCAGCAGCTTCCAGGGTTACGATGGCTACACCTTC
>TRBJ1-1|few|TRBV7-2|.
CASSLRRGDAAFF
TGTGCCAGCAGCTTACGTCGGGGTGACGCAGCTTTCTTT
>TRBJ1-4|.|TRBV19|.
CASKGTANEKLFF
TGTGCCAGTAAGGGGACGGCTAATGAAAAACTGTTTTTT
>TRBJ1-2|.|TRBV7-9|.
CASSTQKPGLYGYTF
TGTGCCAGCAGCACGCAAAAGCCGGGGTTGTATGGCTACACCTTC
>TRBJ2-7|few|TRBV5-8|TRBD1
CASSYPGQPYEQYF
TGTGCCAGCAGCTACCCGGGACAGCCCTACGAGCAGTACTTC